The 9 T cell receptor beta chains below were found in one sample sequenced in a study of T cell responses to AZD1222 COVID-19 vaccine. This table comes from immunoSEQ multiplex PCR, and its TCRdb copy is limited to in-frame clones, with some not included. The sample includes some 120,000 clones, about 88% of them seen just once. Source: peripheral blood, taken on day 0 of AZD1222 vaccination. All receptors derive from an adult in good health.

The V and J genes are TRBV6-5 and TRBJ1-2, with D possibly matching TRBD1 (5 bases). Germline loops: CDR1 MNHEY, CDR2 SVGAGI. V was cut by 7 bases and J by 8 bases, with 11 bases left in between. This CDR3 is 11 amino acids long. The CDR3 loop is CASTRGLGYTF. The CDR3 region has the DNA TGTGCCAGCACGAGGGGTTTAGGCTACACCTTC.

This clone appeared once. This chain connects TRBV7-2 to TRBJ2-7; D remains unclear. The CDR3 extends over 14 amino acids. Deletions cut 5 bases from V and 0 bases from J, with 11 bases between. Looked up from germline, CDR1 is SGHTA and CDR2 is FQGNSA. In DNA, the CDR3 is TGTGCCAGCAGCACCGGGCAGAGCTCCTACGAGCAGTACTTC. Protein sequence: CASSTGQSSYEQYF. Drawing the rest from reference TRBV7-2 and TRBJ2-7, the complete variable domain is GAGVSQSPSNKVTEKGKDVELRCDPISGHTALYWYRQSLGQGLEFLIYFQGNSAPDKSGLPSDRFSAERTGGSVSTLTIQRTQQEDSAVYLCASSTGQSSYEQYFGPGTRLTVT.

This clone occurred a few times. J is TRBJ1-1 and V is TRBV2; D possibly corresponds to TRBD1 (6 bases). V lost 7 bases to trimming and J lost 12 bases, with 18 bases between them. The germline gives CDR1 SNHLY, CDR2 FYNNEI. The CDR3 contains 12 residues. The CDR3 DNA sequence: TGTGCCAGCACCGAACAGGGTAAAGGATCTTTCTTT. Its translation: CASTEQGKGSFF.

The genes are TRBV11-2 and TRBJ2-7; D perhaps matches TRBD1 (5 bases). V lost 3 bases and J 2 bases, leaving 17 bases between the germline ends. Germline CDR1 SGHAT, CDR2 FQNNGV. The CDR3 runs 16 residues. The CDR3 reads CASSFPLSQGTYEQYF. CDR3 nucleotide sequence: TGTGCCAGCAGCTTCCCCCTTTCTCAGGGAACCTACGAGCAGTACTTC.

CDR3: CASSYDRRNNSPLHF. The CDR3 DNA reads as TGTGCCAGCAGTTACGACAGACGGAATAATTCACCCCTCCACTTT. J is TRBJ1-6 and V is TRBV6-6; TRBD1 is a possible D gene (5 bases). Per the germline V gene, CDR1 is MNHNY and CDR2 is SVGAGI (reference sequence). The CDR3 is made up of 15 amino acids. Between the trimmed V and J ends, which lost 2 bases and 5 bases, there was a span of 10 bases.

V usage is TRBV28 and J usage is TRBJ2-7; no firm D call. In germline, CDR1 is MDHEN, CDR2 SYDVKM. Trimming pared 6 bases from V and 5 bases from J, leaving 8 bases between. The CDR3 is 11 residues long. The CDR3 spells CASRKYHEQYF. Written as DNA, the CDR3 is TGTGCCAGCAGGAAATACCACGAGCAGTACTTC.

This clone rates as medium-sized. The V and J genes are TRBV19 and TRBJ2-7, with 9 nucleotides matching TRBD1. V was clipped by 9 bases and J by 4 bases; unmatched bases: 7. CDR1 and CDR2 from the germline V gene are LNHDA and SQIVND (reference sequence). This CDR3 is 13 amino acids long. The CDR3 coding sequence is TGTGCCAGCTCCGGGACAGGGAGTTACGAGCAGTACTTC. It encodes CASSGTGSYEQYF.

The chain combines TRBV19 with TRBJ1-5; D remains unclear. The length of the CDR3 is 15 residues. Trimming shortened V by 1 base and J by 2 bases, and 9 bases separated the two germline ends. Germline values: CDR1 LNHDA, CDR2 SQIVND (reference sequence). CDR3 DNA sequence: TGTGCCAGTAGTATAGGTCTGGATGGCAATCAGCCCCAGCATTTT. This gives the protein CASSIGLDGNQPQHF.

This clone was picked up a small number of times. The genes are TRBV6-6 and TRBJ2-7; D gene uncertain. The CDR3 runs 12 residues. Germline loops: CDR1 MNHNY, CDR2 SVGAGI (reference sequence). V was shortened by 0 bases and J by 3 bases, with 3 bases between the two germline ends. The CDR3 loop is CASSYSSYEQYF. The CDR3 coding sequence is TGTGCCAGCAGTTACTCGAGCTACGAGCAGTACTTC.